This paragraph reports one TCR beta chain. What it binds is not known. The record originates from a study of T cell responses to AZD1222 COVID-19 vaccine. Sequencing used immunoSEQ multiplex PCR; TCRdb keeps in-frame clones, though not all of them. The sample holds approximately 120,000 clones; more than 70% are singletons and the top ten take 4.2%. CDR3 length: 13 residues. V was trimmed by 4 bases and J by 4 bases, leaving 11 bases between them. Per germline, CDR1 SGHRS and CDR2 YFSETQ. Study-level points and caveats: Just a handful of AZD1222 recipients were seropositive at baseline. The CD4 TCRs associated with vaccination extended across spike and predominated at 160-218 and 743-854. Reports indicate that nearly half of spike-specific TCRs are directed at unmutated variant regions.

The genes are TRBV5-1 and TRBJ1-1; D not certain. The clonotype was recovered from an adult in good health. The specimen was peripheral blood, collected on day 0 of AZD1222 vaccination. The CDR3 sequence is CASSQPRGTEAFF. CDR3 DNA sequence: TGCGCCAGCAGCCAACCCCGGGGCACTGAAGCTTTCTTT. The variable domain in full, completed from reference TRBV5-1 and TRBJ1-1, reads KAGVTQTPRYLIKTRGQQVTLSCSPISGHRSVSWYQQTPGQGLQFLFEYFSETQRNKGNFPGRFSGRQFSNSRSEMNVSTLELGDSALYLCASSQPRGTEAFFGQGTRLTVV.